The sequence of this T cell receptor (beta chain) was determined in a study of PD-1 blockade in classical Hodgkin lymphoma. General study results and limits: It was among complete responders that baseline diversity resembled that of newly diagnosed patients. Newly diagnosed patients had baseline TCR diversity that was reportedly lower than that of healthy donors.

Time point reported: cycle 4 day 1 (C4D1), after more than five weeks of nivolumab. With no exception, relapse followed autologous stem cell transplantation in all patients, and brentuximab vedotin exposure varied. Patients showed best responses of complete response, partial response or progressive disease. The table came from immunoSEQ multiplex PCR; TCRdb's copy has only in-frame clones and leaves some out. The sample consists of over 20,000 clones, 72% of them appearing once. Remarks on this clone: The antigen remains undetermined.

CDR1 and CDR2 from the germline V gene are SGHTA and FQGNSA. CDR3 size: 13 residues. The germline V and J ends were trimmed by 2 bases and 5 bases, with 7 bases remaining between them. The sample consisted of peripheral blood mononuclear cells (PBMCs), taken before the fourth cycle of nivolumab. The sequence was obtained from a human donor with classical Hodgkin lymphoma. The J gene is TRBJ1-5, the V gene TRBV7-2; the D is unclear. Written as DNA, the CDR3 is TGTGCCAGCAGCTTATCTGGGGATCAGCCCCAGCATTTT. This codes for CASSLSGDQPQHF. Full variable domain (rest looked up from reference TRBV7-2 and TRBJ1-5): GAGVSQSPSNKVTEKGKDVELRCDPISGHTALYWYRQSLGQGLEFLIYFQGNSAPDKSGLPSDRFSAERTGGSVSTLTIQRTQQEDSAVYLCASSLSGDQPQHFGDGTRLSIL.